A selection of T cell receptor beta chains follows, all from one sample in a study of control samples from healthy donors and cancer patients. The data were produced by immunoSEQ multiplex PCR, yet TCRdb's version contains in-frame clones alone and is incomplete. The sample contains some 73,000 clones, about 93% of which appear only once. The sequenced material came from blood. The receptors here all came from a woman between 40 and 55 years old in good health. Each CDR3 is given with its conserved first and last residue. A D gene is named only where the DNA matches it firmly. Some rows mark clone size as missing; the rest say once, few, many or name a class of expanded clone.

size	J	V	D	CDR3	DNA
once	TRBJ1-1	TRBV3-1/TRBV3-2	NA	CASSPTGPTEAFF	TGTGCCAGCAGCCCTACAGGGCCCACTGAAGCTTTCTTT
NA	TRBJ2-3	TRBV7-2	NA	CASSLEGPTDTQYF	TGTGCCAGCAGCTTAGAGGGCCCCACAGATACGCAGTATTTT
NA	TRBJ1-1	TRBV9	TRBD1	CASSVGDRMANTEAFF	TGTGCCAGCAGCGTAGGGGACAGGATGGCTAACACTGAAGCTTTCTTT
NA	TRBJ2-1	TRBV5-1	NA	CASSLGTYNEQFF	TGCGCCAGCAGCCTCGGGACCTACAATGAGCAGTTCTTC
NA	TRBJ2-1	TRBV11-3	NA	CASSLVGGFDNEQFF	TGTGCCAGCAGCTTAGTAGGGGGATTTGACAATGAGCAGTTCTTC
NA	TRBJ1-2	TRBV18	NA	CASSPPSSVNYGYTF	TGTGCCAGCTCACCACCTTCGTCTGTTAACTATGGCTACACCTTC
NA	TRBJ2-1	TRBV7-8	TRBD2	CASSLVLARSSYNEQFF	TGTGCCAGCAGCTTAGTACTAGCGCGAAGCTCCTACAATGAGCAGTTCTTC
NA	TRBJ1-3	TRBV18	NA	CASSLQGNGNTIYF	TGTGCCAGCTCACTTCAGGGGAACGGAAACACCATATATTTT
NA	TRBJ2-2	TRBV7-7	NA	CASSFGTPPNTGELFF	TGTGCTAGCAGCTTTGGCACACCCCCGAACACCGGGGAGCTGTTTTTT
NA	TRBJ2-1	TRBV23-1	NA	CASSRENEQFF	TGCGCCAGCAGCAGGGAGAATGAGCAGTTCTTC
NA	TRBJ1-4	TRBV28	TRBD1	CASSLTGSNEKLFF	TGTGCCAGCAGTTTGACAGGGTCTAATGAAAAACTGTTTTTT
NA	TRBJ1-2	TRBV4-3	NA	CASSQDTATFNGYTF	TGCGCCAGCAGCCAAGATACAGCTACCTTCAATGGCTACACCTTC
NA	TRBJ1-4	TRBV4-3	TRBD1	CASSQEDRGVANEKLFF	TGCGCCAGCAGCCAAGAGGACAGGGGGGTAGCTAATGAAAAACTGTTTTTT
once	TRBJ1-5	TRBV27	NA	CASRKDRYNQPQHF	TGTGCCAGCAGAAAAGACAGATACAATCAGCCCCAGCATTTT
NA	TRBJ2-2	TRBV28	TRBD1	CASRQGVVTGELFF	TGTGCCAGCCGACAGGGTGTTGTGACCGGGGAGCTGTTTTTT
NA	TRBJ1-2	TRBV27	TRBD1	CASSSRTGLYGYTF	TGTGCCAGCAGTTCCCGGACAGGGCTTTATGGCTACACCTTC
NA	TRBJ1-5	TRBV2	NA	CASKGTGSNQPQHF	TGTGCCAGCAAAGGGACGGGTAGCAATCAGCCCCAGCATTTT
NA	TRBJ1-2	TRBV4-1	NA	CASSQGRLTNYGYTF	TGCGCCAGCAGCCAAGGACGCCTTACTAACTATGGCTACACCTTC
NA	TRBJ2-7	TRBV6-5	NA	CASSYSSELGWEQYF	TGTGCCAGCAGTTACTCGTCTGAGTTAGGTTGGGAGCAGTACTTC
once	TRBJ2-7	TRBV7-9	NA	CASSFQGPNEQYF	TGTGCCAGCAGCTTTCAAGGCCCGAACGAGCAGTACTTC
NA	TRBJ2-1	TRBV4-2	NA	CASSLPGPYNEQFF	TGTGCCAGCAGCCTTCCAGGCCCCTACAATGAGCAGTTCTTC
NA	TRBJ2-7	TRBV12-3/TRBV12-4	NA	CASSFFSEQYF	TGTGCCAGCAGTTTTTTTTCCGAGCAGTACTTC
NA	TRBJ2-2	TRBV18	NA	CASSPSDASITGELFF	TGTGCCAGCTCACCAAGCGATGCTAGCATCACCGGGGAGCTGTTTTTT
NA	TRBJ1-1	TRBV6-5	NA	CASREYGNTEAFF	TGTGCCAGCAGAGAGTACGGGAACACTGAAGCTTTCTTT
NA	TRBJ2-5	TRBV6-5	NA	CASSYSTGQETQYF	TGTGCCAGCAGTTACTCGACCGGTCAAGAGACCCAGTACTTC
NA	TRBJ1-6	TRBV5-1	TRBD1	CASSLGRTGGESSPLHF	TGCGCCAGCAGCTTGGGTAGGACAGGGGGCGAAAGTTCACCCCTCCACTTT
NA	TRBJ1-2	TRBV10-3	TRBD1	CAISGWTGGNGYTF	TGTGCCATCAGTGGCTGGACAGGAGGGAATGGCTACACCTTC
NA	TRBJ2-3	TRBV7-9	TRBD2	CASSSLAGGQDTQYF	TGTGCCAGCAGTTCTCTAGCGGGGGGGCAAGATACGCAGTATTTT
NA	TRBJ1-1	TRBV5-8	TRBD1	CASSAGQGITEAFF	TGTGCCAGCAGCGCGGGACAGGGGATAACTGAAGCTTTCTTT
NA	TRBJ2-3	TRBV18	NA	CASFAPGMIDTQYF	TGTGCCAGCTTTGCCCCGGGAATGATAGATACGCAGTATTTT
once	TRBJ1-2	TRBV6-5	NA	CASTLSHTFSGYTF	TGTGCCAGCACACTGTCTCATACCTTTTCGGGCTACACCTTC
once	TRBJ2-7	TRBV7-2	NA	CASRKANRANEQYF	TGTGCCAGCCGAAAGGCAAACAGGGCCAACGAGCAGTACTTC
few	TRBJ1-2	TRBV28	NA	CASRPPGNLYGYTF	TGTGCCAGCAGGCCCCCAGGTAATCTGTATGGCTACACCTTC
NA	TRBJ1-2	TRBV18	NA	CASSPKGPNYGYTF	TGTGCCAGCTCACCAAAGGGTCCTAACTATGGCTACACCTTC
NA	TRBJ1-2	TRBV4-1	NA	CASSQVPLTISWGYTF	TGCGCCAGCAGCCAAGTCCCCCTGACAATCTCGTGGGGCTACACCTTC
NA	TRBJ1-1	TRBV2	TRBD1	CASSGQGEYTEAFF	TGTGCCAGCAGTGGACAGGGAGAGTACACTGAAGCTTTCTTT
NA	TRBJ2-1	TRBV7-3	NA	CASSPKSGVGNEQFF	TGTGCCAGCAGCCCCAAGAGCGGCGTAGGGAATGAGCAGTTCTTC
NA	TRBJ1-2	TRBV6-2/TRBV6-3	NA	CASSYVGNYGYTF	TGTGCCAGCAGTTACGTTGGGAACTATGGCTACACCTTC
NA	TRBJ2-6	TRBV5-4	NA	CASSLAGNVGTGANVLTF	TGTGCCAGCAGCTTGGCGGGAAACGTGGGAACTGGGGCCAACGTCCTGACTTTC
NA	TRBJ2-7	TRBV4-2	TRBD1	CASSLTGTGTYEQYF	TGTGCCAGCAGCCTAACCGGGACAGGCACCTACGAGCAGTACTTC